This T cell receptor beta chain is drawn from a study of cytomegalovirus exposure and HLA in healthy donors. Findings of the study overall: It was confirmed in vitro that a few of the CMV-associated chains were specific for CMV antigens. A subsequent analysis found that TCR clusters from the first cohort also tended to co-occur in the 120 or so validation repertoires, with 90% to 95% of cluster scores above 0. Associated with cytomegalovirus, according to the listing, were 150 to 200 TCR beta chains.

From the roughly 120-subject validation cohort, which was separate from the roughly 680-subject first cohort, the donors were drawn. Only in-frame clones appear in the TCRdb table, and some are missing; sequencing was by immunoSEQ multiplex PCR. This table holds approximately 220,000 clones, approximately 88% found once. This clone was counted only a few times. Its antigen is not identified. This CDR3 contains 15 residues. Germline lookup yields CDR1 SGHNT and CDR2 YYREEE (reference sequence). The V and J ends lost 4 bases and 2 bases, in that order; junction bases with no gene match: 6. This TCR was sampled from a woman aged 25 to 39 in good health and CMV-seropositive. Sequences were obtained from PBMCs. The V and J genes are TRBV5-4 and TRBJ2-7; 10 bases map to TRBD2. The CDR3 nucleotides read TGTGCCAGCAGCGACTGGACTAGCGGCCCCTACGAGCAGTACTTC. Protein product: CASSDWTSGPYEQYF.